Listed below are T cell receptor beta chains from one sample, sequenced in a study of T cell repertoires in cytomegalovirus infection. TCRdb reprocessed the reads via MiXCR and lists one record per CDR3 protein. The sample lists 450,000 to 600,000 distinct CDR3 sequences, around 11% occurring once. Sample: PBMCs. The receptors stem from a human donor in good health (CMV status not recorded). Some clones in this sample may be carry-over from other donors' samples. Each CDR3 is given with its conserved first and last residue. The order of the fields is CDR3 length, V gene, clone size, J gene, D gene, CDR3 protein, CDR3 DNA. D genes are given only for firm matches. Size tells how often a clone was seen (once, few, many) or the class of an expanded clone, and some rows leave it out.

15	TRBV5-5	few	TRBJ2-7	TRBD1	CASSFGDRSRSEQYF	TGTGCCAGCAGCTTCGGGGACAGATCGCGTAGCGAGCAGTACTTC
14	TRBV7-9	many	TRBJ2-7	TRBD1	CASSAGQGFDEQYF	TGTGCCAGCAGCGCGGGACAGGGGTTCGACGAGCAGTACTTC
17	TRBV11-3	many	TRBJ2-2	TRBD2	CASSRTSGGVNTGELFF	TGTGCCAGCAGCCGGACTAGCGGGGGTGTGAACACCGGGGAGCTGTTTTTT
13	TRBV20-1	-	TRBJ2-7	-	CSARQASSYEQYF	TGCAGTGCTAGACAGGCGAGCTCCTACGAGCAGTACTTC
15	TRBV7-2	many	TRBJ2-7	TRBD2	CASSLRLAGEYEQYF	TGTGCCAGCAGCTTAAGACTAGCGGGAGAGTACGAGCAGTACTTC
15	TRBV7-2	many	TRBJ2-7	TRBD1	CASSLTGGGSYEQYF	TGTGCCAGCAGCTTAACAGGGGGAGGCTCCTACGAGCAGTACTTC
15	TRBV7-9	-	TRBJ2-5	TRBD2	CASSLARGGDETQYF	TGTGCCAGCAGCTTAGCCCGGGGGGGCGATGAGACCCAGTACTTC
12	TRBV6-1	many	TRBJ1-5	-	CASSSHGQPQHF	TGTGCCAGCAGTTCCCATGGGCAGCCCCAGCATTTT
13	TRBV5-4	few	TRBJ2-4	-	CASSPRWGNIQYF	TGTGCCAGCAGCCCGCGTTGGGGAAACATTCAGTACTTC
18	TRBV11-2	many	TRBJ2-3	-	CASSISTGLFGGTDTQYF	TGTGCCAGCAGCATTTCGACGGGCCTCTTCGGAGGCACAGATACGCAGTATTTT
14	TRBV20-1	-	TRBJ2-2	-	CSAPPGQNTGELFF	TGCAGTGCTCCCCCGGGACAGAACACCGGGGAGCTGTTTTTT
12	TRBV20-1	many	TRBJ1-2	-	CSYPGAQNGYTF	TGCAGCTACCCGGGAGCCCAGAATGGCTACACCTTC
13	TRBV29-1	few	TRBJ1-2	-	CSAGGNLNYGYTF	TGCAGCGCTGGTGGGAATCTTAACTATGGCTACACCTTC
17	TRBV9	few	TRBJ1-2	TRBD1	CASSVGFGTEENYGYTF	TGTGCCAGCAGCGTAGGCTTCGGGACAGAAGAGAACTATGGCTACACCTTC
13	TRBV12-3/TRBV12-4	many	TRBJ2-1	-	CASSFVRENEQFF	TGTGCCAGCAGTTTTGTCAGGGAAAATGAGCAGTTCTTC
16	TRBV12-5	-	TRBJ2-3	-	CASGPGWGVSADTQYF	TGTGCTAGTGGACCCGGTTGGGGGGTTAGCGCAGATACGCAGTATTTT
13	TRBV3-1	many	TRBJ1-1	-	CASSQGDRRRAFF	TGTGCCAGCAGCCAAGGGGACCGCCGGAGAGCTTTCTTT
20	TRBV24-1	many	TRBJ2-1	TRBD2	CATSERTGTSGRAWYNEQFF	TGTGCCACCAGTGAGCGTACCGGGACTAGCGGGAGGGCCTGGTACAATGAGCAGTTCTTC
15	TRBV12-3/TRBV12-4	few	TRBJ1-6	-	CASSFRSSYNSPLHF	TGTGCCAGCAGTTTTCGAAGCTCCTATAATTCACCCCTCCACTTT
14	TRBV18	-	TRBJ1-5	-	CASSPSGGSQPQHF	TGTGCCAGCTCACCATCTGGAGGGAGTCAGCCCCAGCATTTT
13	TRBV30	many	TRBJ1-5	-	CAWSYQGNQPQHF	TGTGCCTGGAGTTACCAGGGGAATCAGCCCCAGCATTTT
13	TRBV20-1	many	TRBJ2-1	TRBD2	CSAVAGVGNEQFF	TGCAGTGCTGTAGCGGGAGTTGGGAATGAGCAGTTCTTC
16	TRBV19	few	TRBJ1-5	-	CASSSPRKGSNQPQHF	TGTGCCAGTAGCAGCCCCCGGAAGGGCAGCAATCAGCCCCAGCATTTT
13	TRBV24-1	-	TRBJ2-5	-	CATSDFRGETQYF	TGTGCCACCAGTGATTTCCGGGGAGAGACCCAGTACTTC
14	TRBV7-8	many	TRBJ1-4	-	CASSPQGEGEKLFF	TGTGCCAGCAGCCCACAGGGCGAGGGGGAAAAACTGTTTTTT
13	TRBV7-2	many	TRBJ1-2	-	CASSPLRGGGYTF	TGTGCCAGCAGTCCACTACGCGGCGGTGGCTACACCTTC
15	TRBV11-2	many	TRBJ2-1	TRBD2	CASSLEAREDNEQFF	TGTGCCAGCAGCTTAGAGGCGCGGGAGGACAATGAGCAGTTCTTC
13	TRBV5-1	-	TRBJ1-1	-	CASSVTTGTEAFF	TGCGCCAGCAGCGTGACCACGGGCACTGAAGCTTTCTTT
15	TRBV7-2	many	TRBJ2-7	-	CASSLGPISSYEQYF	TGTGCCAGCAGCTTGGGACCGATCAGTTCCTACGAGCAGTACTTC
14	TRBV7-9	many	TRBJ2-4	-	CASSWGAPGNIQYF	TGTGCCAGCTCTTGGGGGGCGCCGGGAAACATTCAGTACTTC
15	TRBV7-9	many	TRBJ1-1	-	CASSLAWGRNTEAFF	TGTGCCAGCAGCTTGGCTTGGGGAAGGAACACTGAAGCTTTCTTT
13	TRBV14	-	TRBJ1-6	-	CASAAGWNSPLHF	TGTGCCAGCGCGGCGGGCTGGAATTCACCCCTCCACTTT
15	TRBV4-1	many	TRBJ2-6	-	CASSQKVAGANVLTF	TGCGCCAGCAGCCAGAAGGTGGCTGGGGCCAACGTCCTGACTTTC
15	TRBV5-6	few	TRBJ2-7	TRBD1	CASSQGQGPIYEQYF	TGTGCCAGCAGCCAAGGACAGGGCCCGATCTACGAGCAGTACTTC
14	TRBV2	few	TRBJ2-3	-	CASSEARSGDTQYF	TGTGCCAGCAGTGAAGCGAGGTCGGGGGATACGCAGTATTTT
18	TRBV28	many	TRBJ2-5	TRBD2	CASSSSRTSGRRGETQYF	TGTGCCAGCAGTTCGTCCCGGACTAGCGGGAGGAGAGGAGAGACCCAGTACTTC